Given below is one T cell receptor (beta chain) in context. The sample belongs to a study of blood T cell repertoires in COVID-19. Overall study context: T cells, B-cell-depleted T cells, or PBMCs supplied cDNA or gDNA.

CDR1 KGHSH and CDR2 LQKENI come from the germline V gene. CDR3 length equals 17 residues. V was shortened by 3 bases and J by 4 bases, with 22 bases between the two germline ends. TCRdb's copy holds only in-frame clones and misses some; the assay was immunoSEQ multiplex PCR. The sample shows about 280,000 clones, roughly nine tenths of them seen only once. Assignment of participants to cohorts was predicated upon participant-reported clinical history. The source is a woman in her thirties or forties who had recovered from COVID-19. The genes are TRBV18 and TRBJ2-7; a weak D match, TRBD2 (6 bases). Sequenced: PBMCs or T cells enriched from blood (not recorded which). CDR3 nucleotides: TGTGCCAGCTCACCCCCCAGGAGGGGAAATGGGTGGTACGAGCAGTACTTC. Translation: CASSPPRRGNGWYEQYF.